This passage covers 30 T cell receptor beta chains from one sample sequenced in a study of OX40 agonist ivuxolimab in advanced cancers. Produced via immunoSEQ multiplex PCR; TCRdb's table is partial and in-frame only. The table records 37,000 or so clones, about 78% of them present only once. The material sequenced was CD4+ or CD8+ T cells sorted from blood, taken in a trial of the OX40 agonist ivuxolimab. These receptors were obtained from an adult with an advanced solid tumor such as melanoma, head and neck, liver or kidney cancer.

This chain joins TRBV28 and TRBJ1-2, with a tentative D call TRBD1 (6 bases). Looked up from germline, CDR1 is MDHEN and CDR2 is SYDVKM. Trimming shortened V by 10 bases and J by 10 bases, and 31 bases separated the two germline ends. The CDR3 has 16 residues. The CDR3, as DNA: TGTGCCACCCTCTCCCCGGGGGCCTACAGGCGGGATGCCTACACCTTC. It is translated as CATLSPGAYRRDAYTF.

CDR3 sequence: CASSIAGWGYEQYF. Here the CDR3 DNA reads TGTGCCAGTAGTATTGCAGGTTGGGGGTACGAGCAGTACTTC. The chain recombines TRBV19 with TRBJ2-7; D assignment may be TRBD1 or TRBD2 (5 bases each). The CDR3 is 14 residues long. Trimming cost V 3 bases and J 4 bases, with 13 bases left between them. CDR1 is LNHDA, CDR2 SQIVND, per germline (reference sequence).

The rearrangement links TRBV27 to TRBJ2-2; TRBD2 agrees at 9 bases. With V trimmed by 5 bases and J by 6 bases, 10 bases remained unmatched. Germline V gene data show CDR1 as MNHEY and CDR2 as SMNVEV (reference sequence). This CDR3 has 16 amino acids. The CDR3 nucleotides are TGTGCCAGCAGTCCCATAGCGGGAGTGGGTCCCGGGGAGCTGTTTTTT. It is translated as CASSPIAGVGPGELFF.

The V call is TRBV27, the J call TRBJ1-6, with no clear D. V was cut by 5 bases and J by 9 bases, with 8 bases left in between. The CDR3 runs to 12 residues. Germline lookup yields CDR1 MNHEY and CDR2 SMNVEV (reference sequence). The CDR3 loop is CASSPLFSPLHF. The CDR3, as DNA: TGTGCCAGCAGTCCCCTCTTTTCACCCCTCCACTTT.

V is TRBV16 and J is TRBJ2-7; D gene ambiguous. Germline V gene sequence: CDR1 KGHSY, CDR2 FQNENV. The V gene lost 3 bases and the J gene lost 4 bases, with 13 bases spanning the gap. There are 14 residues in the CDR3. This CDR3 reads CASSHAGVGYEQYF. CDR3 nucleotides: TGTGCCAGCAGCCATGCTGGGGTAGGGTACGAGCAGTACTTC.

The CDR3 region has the DNA TGTGCCATCAGTGAGGTGGGCGGGGGGGGAGAGCAGTACTTC. Protein product: CAISEVGGGGEQYF. The rearrangement links TRBV10-3 to TRBJ2-7, with 9 bases that match TRBD2. CDR3 length: 14 residues. J was trimmed by 7 bases and V by 2 bases; bases with no gene match: 6. Germline V lookup: CDR1 ENHRY, CDR2 SYGVKD.

The chain couples TRBV5-1 to TRBJ1-1, with D perhaps matching TRBD1 (6 bases). Germline CDR1 SGHRS, CDR2 YFSETQ. V dropped 6 bases and J dropped 3 bases, with 15 bases sitting between them. This CDR3 is 14 amino acids long. The CDR3 coding sequence is TGCGCCAGCACCCAATCTGGGGGCTACACTGAAGCTTTCTTT. It translates to CASTQSGGYTEAFF.

CDR3 bases: TGTGCCAGCAATAGGGACAGCACAGATACGCAGTATTTT. This sequence encodes CASNRDSTDTQYF. The V and J genes are TRBV6-1 and TRBJ2-3; D may correspond to TRBD1 or TRBD2 (5 bases each). With 7 bases removed from V and 0 bases from J, the gap between germline ends came to 8 bases. Germline CDR1 MNHNS, CDR2 SASEGT. The CDR3 extends over 13 amino acids.

The DNA for the CDR3 is TGTGCCTGGAGTGTAAATCTTGGGATAAGGACACCCCTCCACTTT. This codes for CAWSVNLGIRTPLHF. The V and J genes are TRBV30 and TRBJ1-6, with no clear D. V lost 0 bases, J lost 11 bases, and 17 bases lay in between. The CDR3 consists of 15 residues. The germline V gene encodes CDR1 GTSNPN and CDR2 SVGIG (reference sequence). The full variable domain, rest sourced from reference TRBV30 and TRBJ1-6, is SQTIHQWPATLVQPVGSPLSLECTVEGTSNPNLYWYRQAAGRGLQLLFYSVGIGQISSEVPQNLSASRPQDRQFILSSKKLLLSDSGFYLCAWSVNLGIRTPLHFGNGTRLTVT.

V gene TRBV27 combines with J gene TRBJ2-3; 7 bases agree with TRBD2. This CDR3 is 14 amino acids long. V shed 5 bases, J shed 1 base, and the junction held 3 bases outside the gene matches. CDR1 and CDR2 (germline): MNHEY, SMNVEV (reference sequence). The CDR3 DNA reads TGTGCCAGCAGTCGGGGGAGGGGCACAGATACGCAGTATTTT. Amino acids: CASSRGRGTDTQYF.

The V gene is TRBV2, the J gene TRBJ1-2; the match to TRBD1 covers 8 bases. Germline CDR1 and CDR2: SNHLY and FYNNEI. Trimming took 3 bases from V and 8 from J; bases not matched to a gene: 11. The CDR3 has 15 amino acids. CDR3 amino acids: CASSDSRGRPLGYTF. The CDR3 DNA follows: TGTGCCAGCAGTGATAGCAGGGGGCGACCGTTAGGCTACACCTTC.

The chain combines TRBV4-3 with TRBJ2-5; D gene ambiguous. Germline CDR1 and CDR2: LGHNA and YSLEER. The CDR3 has 13 amino acids. V was shortened by 2 bases and J by 5 bases, with 9 bases between the two germline ends. CDR3 loop: CASSQRVGETQYF. The CDR3 region has the DNA TGCGCCAGCAGCCAAAGAGTTGGCGAGACCCAGTACTTC.

This clone was seen a single time. The genes are TRBV11-3 and TRBJ2-1; 9 bases agree with TRBD2. Germline trimming cut 2 bases from V and 6 bases from J; bases unmatched to any gene: 8. The CDR3 contains 16 residues. Germline V gene data show CDR1 as SGHNT and CDR2 as YENEEA. As DNA, the CDR3 is TGTGCCAGCAGCTTACGAGGACTAGCGTTTTCCAATGAGCAGTTCTTC. Encoded protein: CASSLRGLAFSNEQFF.

Of note for this clone: Within the sample, other DNA sequences also encode this same CDR3. The chain links TRBV9 to TRBJ2-5; TRBD2 agrees at 11 bases. The V gene's germline CDR1 is SGDLS and CDR2 YYNGEE. The CDR3 covers 16 residues. V shed 0 bases, J shed 4 bases, and the junction held 5 bases outside the gene matches. DNA for the CDR3: TGTGCCAGCAGCGTAGGATTAGCGGGGGGGCTAGAGACCCAGTACTTC. Its translation is CASSVGLAGGLETQYF. Full variable domain (remainder filled in from reference TRBV9 and TRBJ2-5): DSGVTQTPKHLITATGQRVTLRCSPRSGDLSVYWYQQSLDQGLQFLIQYYNGEERAKGNILERFSAQQFPDLHSELNLSSLELGDSALYFCASSVGLAGGLETQYFGPGTRLLVL.

The rearrangement uses TRBV11-1 and TRBJ2-3; perhaps TRBD2 as D (6 bases). CDR1 SGHAT and CDR2 FQDESV come from the germline V gene (reference sequence). The germline V and J ends were trimmed by 2 bases and 0 bases, with 12 bases remaining between them. This CDR3 is 16 amino acids long. The chain's CDR3 is CASSLTGGTSTDTQYF. CDR3 nucleotide sequence: TGTGCCAGCAGCTTAACGGGCGGGACTAGCACAGATACGCAGTATTTT.

The chain carries TRBV9 and TRBJ2-1, with 12 bases that match TRBD2. This CDR3 region has 17 residues. CDR1 and CDR2 from the germline V gene are SGDLS and YYNGEE. V was pared by 3 bases and J by 8 bases, with 12 bases of the junction left unmatched. CDR3 sequence: CASSAPTSGSNEDEQFF. CDR3 sequence (DNA): TGTGCCAGCAGCGCCCCGACTAGCGGGAGTAACGAGGATGAGCAGTTCTTC. The complete variable domain, with remaining parts taken from reference TRBV9 and TRBJ2-1, reads DSGVTQTPKHLITATGQRVTLRCSPRSGDLSVYWYQQSLDQGLQFLIQYYNGEERAKGNILERFSAQQFPDLHSELNLSSLELGDSALYFCASSAPTSGSNEDEQFFGPGTRLTVL.

As DNA, the CDR3 is TGTGCCAGCAGCCTATCCCCGAGTATCGGCGATAATTCACCCCTCCACTTT. Translated, it gives CASSLSPSIGDNSPLHF. This chain connects TRBV7-2 to TRBJ1-6; D is unclear. Germline loops: CDR1 SGHTA, CDR2 FQGNSA. V was cut by 5 bases and J by 5 bases, with 19 bases left in between. The CDR3 has 17 residues.

V and J are TRBV7-3 and TRBJ2-1; TRBD2 is a possible D gene (7 bases). The germline gives CDR1 SGHTA, CDR2 FQGTGA. The CDR3 length is 17 residues. V was clipped by 1 base and J by 0 bases, with 13 bases between them. The CDR3 sequence: CASSLRSGTSSYNEQFF. The CDR3, as DNA: TGTGCCAGCAGCTTAAGAAGCGGGACAAGCTCCTACAATGAGCAGTTCTTC.

This chain links TRBV9 with TRBJ2-7, with 10 bases matching TRBD1. V gave up 4 bases and J gave up 3 bases; unmatched junction bases: 7. The germline V gene has CDR1 SGDLS and CDR2 YYNGEE. The CDR3 is 15 residues long. CDR3 region: CASSPRDRGGYEQYF. The DNA of the CDR3 is TGTGCCAGCAGCCCGAGGGACAGGGGAGGCTACGAGCAGTACTTC.

V is TRBV27 and J is TRBJ1-2; D not certain. CDR1 and CDR2 (germline): MNHEY, SMNVEV (reference sequence). Trimming shortened V by 6 bases and J by 6 bases, and 11 bases separated the two germline ends. The CDR3 length is 12 residues. Written as DNA, the CDR3 is TGTGCCAGCAGGGAGGGCTCGCATGGCTACACCTTC. As protein: CASREGSHGYTF.

The chain joins TRBV7-9 to TRBJ2-1; weak D call: TRBD2 (6 bases). Trimming took off 1 base at V and 2 bases at J, with 6 bases between the two ends. The CDR3 has 14 residues. CDR1 and CDR2 from the germline V gene are SEHNR and FQNEAQ (reference sequence). The DNA of the CDR3 is TGTGCCAGCAGCTTAGGCGGGACCTACAATGAGCAGTTCTTC. Protein sequence: CASSLGGTYNEQFF.

The J gene is TRBJ2-2, the V gene TRBV29-1, with a weak D call TRBD1 (6 bases). This CDR3 spans 13 amino acids. Germline assignment: CDR1 SQVTM and CDR2 ANQGSEA. V lost 4 bases and J lost 4, with 10 bases in between. This CDR3 reads CSVGTAGTGELFF. CDR3 coding DNA: TGCAGCGTTGGGACAGCCGGCACCGGGGAGCTGTTTTTT.

The chain combines TRBV14 with TRBJ2-1, with D uncertain. V lost 0 bases and J 0 bases, leaving 9 bases between the germline ends. The CDR3 totals 16 residues. CDR1 is SGHDN, CDR2 FVKESK, per germline. CDR3 loop: CASSQEKWGSYNEQFF. Here the CDR3 DNA reads TGTGCCAGCAGCCAAGAGAAGTGGGGCTCCTACAATGAGCAGTTCTTC.

The rearrangement uses TRBV27 and TRBJ2-1, with 9 positions matching TRBD1. From germline, CDR1 is MNHEY and CDR2 SMNVEV (reference sequence). The J segment lost 2 bases and the V segment lost 5 bases, leaving 4 bases of the junction unmatched. The length of the CDR3 is 15 residues. The CDR3 DNA reads TGTGCCAGCAGTGTGGGACAGGGAACCTACAATGAGCAGTTCTTC. Its translation: CASSVGQGTYNEQFF.

The rearrangement joins TRBV5-6 to TRBJ2-6; 14 bases agree with TRBD2. V lost 6 bases and J lost 2; bases outside the gene matches: 10. CDR1 and CDR2 (germline): SGHDT, YYEEEE. The CDR3 is made up of 19 amino acids. CDR3 in amino acids: CASTELGLAGEAGANVLTF. The CDR3 region has the DNA TGTGCCAGCACCGAACTGGGACTAGCGGGAGAGGCTGGGGCCAACGTCCTGACTTTC.

V and J are TRBV5-1 and TRBJ1-5, with D tentatively TRBD1 (6 bases). The V end was cut by 4 bases, the J end by 4 bases, with 18 bases between. Per the germline V gene, CDR1 is SGHRS and CDR2 is YFSETQ. The CDR3 contains 16 residues. In nucleotides, the CDR3 is TGCGCCAGCAGCGCGGACCCAGGGGTTCGGAATCAGCCCCAGCATTTT. It encodes CASSADPGVRNQPQHF.

The V and J genes are TRBV27 and TRBJ1-1, with 8 positions matching TRBD1. CDR3 length: 13 amino acids. V gave up 3 bases and J gave up 6 bases; unmatched junction bases: 3. Germline CDR1 reads MNHEY; CDR2 reads SMNVEV (reference sequence). The CDR3 loop reads CASSFTGGPEAFF. As DNA, the CDR3 is TGTGCCAGCAGTTTCACAGGGGGACCTGAAGCTTTCTTT.

V and J are TRBV10-3 and TRBJ2-5; 8 nucleotides align to TRBD2. Trimming removed 2 bases from V and 4 bases from J; junction bases left unmatched: 3. The CDR3 contains 14 residues. Germline V gene sequence: CDR1 ENHRY, CDR2 SYGVKD. The CDR3 DNA reads as TGTGCCATCAGTGAGGCGAGCGGGAGAGAGACCCAGTACTTC. Protein: CAISEASGRETQYF.

The sample holds one count of this clone. V gene TRBV10-3 combines with J gene TRBJ2-7, with 9 bases matching TRBD1. The CDR3 runs to 14 residues. The germline V gene encodes CDR1 ENHRY and CDR2 SYGVKD. Trimming cost V 4 bases and J 3 bases; bases outside gene matches: 4. The CDR3 loop reads CAISAGTGYYEQYF. As DNA, the CDR3 is TGTGCCATCAGTGCCGGGACAGGGTACTACGAGCAGTACTTC.

The chain joins TRBV19 to TRBJ2-1, with D maybe TRBD2 (7 bases). The length of the CDR3 is 16 residues. V lost 4 bases to trimming and J lost 6 bases, with 19 bases between them. The germline V gene encodes CDR1 LNHDA and CDR2 SQIVND (reference sequence). CDR3: CASSKGWGGFSNEQFF. The DNA for the CDR3 is TGTGCCAGTAGTAAGGGTTGGGGGGGCTTTTCCAATGAGCAGTTCTTC.